This T cell receptor beta chain originates from a study of shared clonotypes between healthy human individuals. Some clones are missing from TCRdb's copy, which holds only in-frame ones; the method was immunoSEQ multiplex PCR. The sample lists about 380,000 clones, about 96% occurring once. CDR1 is SGHRS, CDR2 YFSETQ, per germline. With V trimmed by 0 bases and J by 3 bases, 3 bases remained unmatched. The CDR3 is 14 residues long. This chain links TRBV5-1 with TRBJ2-7; TRBD1 matches at 7 bases. The clonotype originates from a man between 25 and 39 years old in good health. Material: memory CD8+ T cells sorted from blood. The subset was: CD45RO+ cells pooled with CCR7-negative TemRA cells. The CDR3 region is CASSLVTGVYEQYF. CDR3 nucleotides: TGCGCCAGCAGCTTGGTTACAGGGGTCTACGAGCAGTACTTC.